The T cell receptor beta chain under discussion was sequenced for a study of blood T cell repertoires in COVID-19. Study overall: Samples taken during acute and convalescent COVID-19 were collected in the United States, Italy and Spain. From T cells, B-cell-depleted T cells, or PBMCs came the material, which was cDNA or gDNA.

Trimming left V 0 bases short and J 0 bases short, with 9 bases between. Germline CDR1 is SGHNT and CDR2 is YENEEA. The CDR3 runs to 15 residues. The data were produced by immunoSEQ multiplex PCR, yet TCRdb's version contains in-frame clones alone and is incomplete. The sample carries 200,000 or so clones, approximately 86% recorded once. This TCR was sampled from a woman aged 40 to 50 with acute COVID-19. This chain uses TRBV11-3 with TRBJ2-7; TRBD2 might be the D (6 bases). Sample: PBMCs or T cells enriched from blood (not recorded which). CDR3 sequence: CASSLEGRSSYEQYF. The CDR3 DNA is TGTGCCAGCAGCTTAGAAGGGAGGAGCTCCTACGAGCAGTACTTC.